These T cell receptor beta chains were read from a single sample in a study of cytomegalovirus exposure and HLA in healthy donors. Assay used: immunoSEQ multiplex PCR; TCRdb lists only in-frame clones, some missing. This table has roughly 150,000 clones, approximately 79% appearing once. The sample taken for sequencing was PBMCs. Receptors were obtained from a male donor in good health and CMV-seronegative. The CDR3 runs from the conserved cysteine through the conserved F or W. The D gene is left open where the match is weak. Expanded clones get a size class; other rows say once, few or many, or leave the size out.

d_call	clone_size	v_call	j_call	cdr3_aa	cdr3_nt
TRBD2	once	TRBV11-3	TRBJ2-5	CASSVSTSGDQETQYF	TGTGCCAGCAGCGTCTCGACTAGCGGGGACCAAGAGACCCAGTACTTC
.	.	TRBV2	TRBJ2-2	CASSDYSRGTGELFF	TGTGCCAGCAGTGACTACAGCCGTGGGACCGGGGAGCTGTTTTTT
TRBD2	few	TRBV4-3	TRBJ2-7	CASSQEDGRWTYEQYF	TGCGCCAGCAGCCAAGAGGACGGGAGGTGGACCTACGAGCAGTACTTC
TRBD2	.	TRBV4-1	TRBJ2-1	CASSQDLGLADSYNEQFF	TGCGCCAGCAGCCAAGATCTCGGGCTAGCGGATTCCTACAATGAGCAGTTCTTC
TRBD1	.	TRBV7-2	TRBJ1-4	CASSLRGRGNEKLFF	TGTGCCAGCAGCTTAAGGGGGCGCGGTAATGAAAAACTGTTTTTT
.	few	TRBV7-2	TRBJ1-1	CASSFGGDTEAFF	TGTGCCAGCAGCTTTGGCGGGGACACTGAAGCTTTCTTT
TRBD2	.	TRBV7-8	TRBJ2-7	CASSPGGDQTTYEQYF	TGTGCCAGCAGTCCGGGGGGGGACCAAACAACCTACGAGCAGTACTTC
.	.	TRBV10-1	TRBJ2-1	CASRNEQFF	TGCGCCAGCCGCAATGAGCAGTTCTTC
.	.	TRBV7-2	TRBJ2-3	CASSPQGTVPLRTQYF	TGTGCCAGCAGCCCACAAGGGACTGTCCCGCTGCGGACGCAGTATTTT
.	few	TRBV7-9	TRBJ2-6	CSSSPPGGGLEANVLTF	TGTTCCAGCAGCCCACCGGGCGGCGGGTTGGAGGCCAACGTCCTGACTTTC
.	.	TRBV6-6	TRBJ2-4	CASSSTSPGVIQYF	TGTGCCAGCAGTTCCACCTCGCCAGGGGTCATTCAGTACTTC
.	few	TRBV7-9	TRBJ1-3	CSSSLEGSGNTIYF	TGTTCCAGCAGCTTGGAGGGGTCTGGAAACACCATATATTTT
TRBD2	.	TRBV11-1	TRBJ2-3	CASSLRTSGIYPDTQYF	TGTGCCAGCAGCTTAAGGACTAGCGGGATCTATCCAGATACGCAGTATTTT
.	few	TRBV18	TRBJ1-1	CASSPPSKVTEAFF	TGTGCCAGCTCACCACCGAGTAAAGTCACTGAAGCTTTCTTT
TRBD1	.	TRBV4-1	TRBJ2-5	CASSQSGGGQGVNQETQYF	TGCGCCAGCAGCCAGAGCGGCGGGGGACAGGGGGTAAACCAAGAGACCCAGTACTTC
.	once	TRBV27	TRBJ1-1	CASSSPALLEGAFF	TGTGCCAGCAGTTCGCCGGCTTTACTGGAGGGAGCTTTCTTT
.	few	TRBV7-2	TRBJ1-5	CASSPDNNQPQHF	TGTGCCAGCAGCCCAGACAACAATCAGCCCCAGCATTTT
TRBD2	.	TRBV10-3	TRBJ2-3	CAIRDLAGGSTDTQYF	TGTGCCATCAGGGACCTAGCGGGGGGCAGCACAGATACGCAGTATTTT
.	.	TRBV6-1	TRBJ1-3	CASSEITAGNTIYF	TGTGCCAGCAGTGAAATAACAGCTGGAAACACCATATATTTT
.	.	TRBV6-5	TRBJ1-1	CASSRVTHTEAFF	TGTGCCAGCAGCCGGGTCACGCACACTGAAGCTTTCTTT
.	.	TRBV4-1	TRBJ2-7	CASSRAETSSYEQYF	TGCGCCAGCAGCCGGGCAGAGACGAGCTCCTACGAGCAGTACTTC
.	.	TRBV20-1	TRBJ2-7	CSASPSYEQYF	TGCAGTGCTAGTCCGAGTTACGAGCAGTACTTC
.	.	TRBV5-4	TRBJ1-4	CASSSMAKPGVGEKLFF	TGTGCCAGCAGCTCGATGGCAAAGCCGGGGGTCGGTGAAAAACTGTTTTTT
TRBD1	.	TRBV13	TRBJ2-1	CASSSGTVYNEQFF	TGTGCCAGCAGCTCCGGGACAGTCTACAATGAGCAGTTCTTC
TRBD2	.	TRBV5-1	TRBJ2-1	CASSLGLAGASEQFF	TGCGCCAGCAGCTTGGGGCTAGCGGGAGCCAGTGAGCAGTTCTTC
TRBD1	once	TRBV9	TRBJ1-2	CASSGDRGVVPGYTF	TGTGCCAGCAGCGGAGACAGGGGGGTGGTTCCTGGCTACACCTTC
.	.	TRBV9	TRBJ1-4	CASSSGVWANEKLFF	TGTGCCAGCAGTTCAGGGGTCTGGGCTAATGAAAAACTGTTTTTT
TRBD2	.	TRBV15	TRBJ2-5	CATSRVPSGGQETQYF	TGTGCCACCAGCAGAGTCCCTAGCGGTGGTCAAGAGACCCAGTACTTC
.	.	TRBV4-2	TRBJ1-1	CASSQEGVRGFLVMNTEAFF	TGTGCCAGCAGCCAAGAAGGCGTCCGGGGGTTTTTGGTCATGAACACTGAAGCTTTCTTT
.	.	TRBV18	TRBJ1-1	CASSPWGGTRRNTEAFF	TGTGCCAGCTCACCATGGGGGGGTACCCGCAGGAACACTGAAGCTTTCTTT
TRBD2	once	TRBV9	TRBJ2-1	CASSPGRGLAGGKDEQFF	TGTGCCAGCAGCCCTGGACGGGGACTAGCGGGAGGGAAGGATGAGCAGTTCTTC
.	.	TRBV9	TRBJ2-1	CASSAEGGPSYNEQFF	TGTGCCAGCAGCGCCGAAGGCGGCCCCTCCTACAATGAGCAGTTCTTC
TRBD1	.	TRBV5-1	TRBJ1-1	CASSLARGQMNTEAFF	TGCGCCAGCAGCTTGGCCAGGGGGCAGATGAACACTGAAGCTTTCTTT
.	.	TRBV2	TRBJ1-5	CASRQGLGRQHF	TGTGCCAGCAGACAGGGCTTAGGCCGCCAGCATTTT
.	.	TRBV7-9	TRBJ1-5	CASSRDTQPQHF	TGTGCCAGCAGCCGGGATACTCAGCCCCAGCATTTT
TRBD2	.	TRBV6-6	TRBJ2-1	CASSRSSGGFDEQFF	TGTGCCAGCAGTCGTTCTAGCGGGGGGTTCGATGAGCAGTTCTTC
TRBD1	.	TRBV6-6	TRBJ1-1	CASSSPPTGGSSEAFF	TGTGCCAGCAGTTCACCGCCCACAGGGGGCAGCTCTGAAGCTTTCTTT
.	.	TRBV18	TRBJ1-1	CASSPLQGGHTEAFF	TGTGCCAGCTCACCCCTTCAGGGAGGGCACACTGAAGCTTTCTTT